The 32 T cell receptor beta chains listed next were all sequenced from one sample in a study of blood T cell repertoires in COVID-19. TCRdb's copy holds only in-frame clones and misses some; the assay was immunoSEQ multiplex PCR. The repertoire holds about 390,000 clones, with around 87% as singletons. Sequencing was performed on peripheral blood. These receptors originate from a woman aged 60-75 years with COVID-19, enrolled during active disease.

The genes are TRBV19 and TRBJ2-1, with D possibly matching TRBD1 (6 bases). The CDR3 is 13 amino acids. V was pared by 5 bases and J by 7 bases, with 12 bases between. Germline-derived CDR1 and CDR2 are LNHDA and SQIVND (reference sequence). The CDR3 protein is CASSGQLRNEQFF. CDR3 nucleotide sequence: TGTGCCAGTAGTGGACAGCTCCGGAATGAGCAGTTCTTC.

V is TRBV12-3 or TRBV12-4 and J is TRBJ2-7, with D maybe TRBD1 (6 bases). The CDR3 has 13 residues. Trimming stripped 3 bases from V and 5 bases from J, with 11 bases between. The CDR3 spells CASSFGQPNEQYF. The CDR3 DNA sequence: TGTGCCAGCAGTTTCGGACAGCCCAACGAGCAGTACTTC.

The chain employs TRBV7-3 and TRBJ1-6; possible D gene TRBD1, 6 bases. CDR3 length equals 14 residues. In germline, CDR1 is SGHTA, CDR2 FQGTGA. V was shortened by 2 bases and J by 10 bases, with 12 bases between the two germline ends. The CDR3 loop reads CASSLSGGRSPLHF. DNA of the CDR3: TGTGCCAGCAGCTTATCGGGGGGCAGGTCACCCCTCCACTTT.

The rearrangement uses TRBV5-4 and TRBJ2-2; tentatively, D is TRBD2 (6 bases). CDR1 and CDR2 from the germline V gene are SGHNT and YYREEE (reference sequence). Trimming stripped 4 bases from V and 0 bases from J, with 10 bases between. The CDR3 totals 15 residues. CDR3 DNA: TGTGCCAGCAGCCCCGGAGGGGCGAACACCGGGGAGCTGTTTTTT. Translating it yields CASSPGGANTGELFF.

The V and J genes are TRBV7-2 and TRBJ2-4; 10 positions match TRBD1. The V gene end was trimmed by 5 bases and the J gene end by 1 base; junction bases not matched to a gene: 8. The CDR3 loop spans 17 amino acids. From germline, CDR1 is SGHTA and CDR2 FQGNSA. The CDR3 here is CASSADRGRLAKNIQYF. DNA of the CDR3: TGTGCCAGCAGCGCCGACAGGGGGCGTTTGGCCAAAAACATTCAGTACTTC.

CDR3 loop: CASSRTENQPQHF. The CDR3 bases are TGTGCCAGCAGTAGGACTGAAAATCAGCCCCAGCATTTT. V usage is TRBV6-6 and J usage is TRBJ1-5; no reliable D call. Trimming cost V 5 bases and J 4 bases, with 9 bases left between them. Germline V CDR1 and CDR2: MNHNY, SVGAGI (reference sequence). The CDR3 totals 13 residues.

The gene calls are TRBV6-1 and TRBJ2-1, with 8 bases aligning to TRBD2. Germline V gene lookup returns CDR1 MNHNS and CDR2 SASEGT. With V trimmed by 2 bases and J by 7 bases, 7 bases remained unmatched. This CDR3 contains 15 residues. The CDR3 sequence: CASSEQGRGGNEQFF. CDR3 coding DNA: TGTGCCAGCAGTGAACAGGGACGCGGGGGGAATGAGCAGTTCTTC.

V is TRBV28 and J is TRBJ2-1; D might be TRBD2 (5 bases). Trimming took 3 bases from V and 4 from J, leaving 13 bases between them. CDR3 length: 15 residues. Germline V gene lookup returns CDR1 MDHEN and CDR2 SYDVKM. The CDR3 nucleotides read TGTGCCAGCAGTTTCCGCTGGAGGTCGTACAATGAGCAGTTCTTC. Its translation: CASSFRWRSYNEQFF.

The chain combines TRBV5-5 with TRBJ2-2; D is possibly TRBD1 (6 bases). Trimming stripped 2 bases from V and 6 bases from J, with 17 bases between. The CDR3 runs 16 residues. CDR1 and CDR2 from the germline V gene are SGHKS and YYEKEE (reference sequence). The CDR3 is CASSFDIYRVAGELFF. The CDR3, as DNA: TGTGCCAGCAGCTTTGATATATACAGGGTCGCCGGGGAGCTGTTTTTT.

The CDR3 nucleotides read TGTGCCAGCAGCTTAGCTGGGACAGGGGTCAACGAGCAGTACTTC. It specifies CASSLAGTGVNEQYF. The chain links TRBV7-9 to TRBJ2-7; 10 bases are shared with TRBD1. V lost 0 bases and J lost 5; bases outside the gene matches: 4. The CDR3 runs 15 residues. Per germline, CDR1 SEHNR and CDR2 FQNEAQ (reference sequence).

The gene calls are TRBV5-1 and TRBJ2-1, with 8 bases fitting TRBD2. Germline V gives CDR1 SGHRS, CDR2 YFSETQ. The CDR3 spans 17 residues. The V segment lost 2 bases and the J segment 1 base; nucleotides outside the gene matches: 8. The CDR3 DNA sequence: TGCGCCAGCAGCTTTGAAAGGGCGGGGGGTTCCTACAATGAGCAGTTCTTC. The encoded protein is CASSFERAGGSYNEQFF.

This clone occurred a few times. CDR3 sequence reads: CASSGGGGYGYTF. CDR3 in DNA: TGTGCCAGCAGCGGAGGCGGGGGGTATGGCTACACCTTC. The V call is TRBV4-2, the J call TRBJ1-2; D is possibly TRBD1 (5 bases). The CDR3 spans 13 residues. The germline gives CDR1 LGHNA, CDR2 YNFKEQ. Trimming stripped 5 bases from V and 5 bases from J, with 12 bases between.

The chain has TRBV28 and TRBJ1-5; maybe TRBD1 (6 bases). The CDR3 covers 15 residues. V was pared by 2 bases and J by 6 bases, with 14 bases between. Germline CDR1 reads MDHEN; CDR2 reads SYDVKM. CDR3 residues: CASSLAGAQSQPQHF. CDR3 sequence (DNA): TGTGCCAGCAGTTTAGCAGGGGCGCAAAGTCAGCCCCAGCATTTT.

The chain has TRBV9 and TRBJ1-1; D uncertain. Germline CDR1 is SGDLS and CDR2 is YYNGEE. Deletions cut 4 bases from V and 0 bases from J, with 7 bases between. CDR3 length equals 13 residues. CDR3 loop: CASSPELNTEAFF. CDR3 nucleotides: TGTGCCAGCAGCCCTGAGTTGAACACTGAAGCTTTCTTT.

This clone was counted only a few times. Additional DNA sequences in this sample encode the identical CDR3. This chain joins TRBV6-5 and TRBJ2-7, with 8 bases lining up with TRBD1. The length of the CDR3 is 15 residues. V lost 2 bases and J lost 2; bases outside the gene matches: 5. The germline V gene encodes CDR1 MNHEY and CDR2 SVGAGI. The CDR3 DNA reads TGTGCCAGCAGTTACGCAGGGGGCGCGGCCTACGAGCAGTACTTC. This codes for CASSYAGGAAYEQYF.

In nucleotides, the CDR3 is TGTGCCACCGGGGACAGGGTCTACGAGCAGTACTTC. Protein product: CATGDRVYEQYF. The chain couples TRBV27 to TRBJ2-7, with 9 positions matching TRBD1. V gave up 10 bases and J gave up 3 bases; unmatched junction bases: 4. This CDR3 comprises 12 residues. Germline assignment: CDR1 MNHEY and CDR2 SMNVEV (reference sequence).

About this clone: The same CDR3 is also encoded by other DNA sequences in this sample. This chain joins TRBV27 and TRBJ1-5; no definite D call. CDR3 length: 15 amino acids. Germline V gives CDR1 MNHEY, CDR2 SMNVEV (reference sequence). V was cut by 3 bases and J by 1 base, with 10 bases left in between. The CDR3 here is CASSLAGSSNQPQHF. The CDR3 region has the DNA TGTGCCAGCAGTTTGGCGGGCAGCAGCAATCAGCCCCAGCATTTT.

J is TRBJ2-5 and V is TRBV5-1, with 8 bases fitting TRBD2. The junction had 11 bases not matched to a gene; V was cut back by 3 bases and J by 4 bases. Per the germline V gene, CDR1 is SGHRS and CDR2 is YFSETQ. The CDR3 length is 16 residues. CDR3 in amino acids: CASSYGYGGVSETQYF. The CDR3 DNA is TGCGCCAGCAGCTACGGATACGGGGGGGTATCAGAGACCCAGTACTTC. The full variable domain, completed using reference TRBV5-1 and TRBJ2-5, is KAGVTQTPRYLIKTRGQQVTLSCSPISGHRSVSWYQQTPGQGLQFLFEYFSETQRNKGNFPGRFSGRQFSNSRSEMNVSTLELGDSALYLCASSYGYGGVSETQYFGPGTRLLVL.

The chain has TRBV6-1 and TRBJ1-3, with 7 bases matching TRBD1. The CDR3 is 16 residues long. The V gene end was trimmed by 4 bases and the J gene end by 2 bases; junction bases not matched to a gene: 8. The germline gives CDR1 MNHNS, CDR2 SASEGT. The CDR3 spells CASSAYQGGTGNTIYF. CDR3 in DNA: TGTGCCAGCAGTGCCTACCAGGGGGGAACTGGAAACACCATATATTTT.

V gene TRBV5-1 combines with J gene TRBJ2-1; 7 nucleotides match TRBD1. Germline V CDR1 and CDR2: SGHRS, YFSETQ. V was pared by 4 bases and J by 12 bases, with 13 bases of the junction left unmatched. CDR3 length: 14 amino acids. The CDR3 spells CASSTGTATLGQFF. Written as DNA, the CDR3 is TGCGCCAGCAGCACCGGGACAGCGACCTTGGGGCAGTTCTTC.

This clone appeared once. This chain links TRBV19 with TRBJ1-3, with 8 bases that match TRBD1. After removal of 6 bases from V and 0 bases from J, the junction contained 4 bases not matched to a gene. The CDR3 is made up of 15 amino acids. The germline V gene has CDR1 LNHDA and CDR2 SQIVND (reference sequence). The CDR3 sequence: CASSDRGISGNTIYF. The CDR3 nucleotides read TGTGCCAGTAGCGACAGGGGCATCTCTGGAAACACCATATATTTT.

The rearrangement joins TRBV5-4 to TRBJ1-4; D gene uncertain. Between the trimmed V and J ends, which lost 4 bases and 7 bases, there was a span of 17 bases. Germline lookup yields CDR1 SGHNT and CDR2 YYREEE (reference sequence). The CDR3 loop spans 15 amino acids. Here the CDR3 DNA reads TGTGCCAGCAGCCGTAAAGAGCCGGGTGGTGAAAAACTGTTTTTT. It is translated as CASSRKEPGGEKLFF.

The V gene is TRBV5-4, the J gene TRBJ1-2, with TRBD1 as a possible D gene (6 bases). Germline loops: CDR1 SGHNT, CDR2 YYREEE (reference sequence). V lost 0 bases to trimming and J lost 3 bases, with 15 bases between them. The CDR3 contains 16 residues. Here the CDR3 reads CASSLGTQGYDYGYTF. DNA of the CDR3: TGTGCCAGCAGCTTGGGTACACAGGGTTATGACTATGGCTACACCTTC.

The CDR3 reads CASLAGPTDTQYF. CDR3 bases: TGTGCCAGTTTAGCGGGACCCACAGATACGCAGTATTTT. The chain joins TRBV6-5 to TRBJ2-3; 8 nucleotides line up with TRBD2. The ends lost 9 bases at V and 2 bases at J; junction bases unmatched: 4. Per the germline V gene, CDR1 is MNHEY and CDR2 is SVGAGI. There are 13 residues in the CDR3.

The gene calls are TRBV4-1 and TRBJ2-2, with 9 bases aligning to TRBD1. The J segment lost 7 bases and the V segment lost 2 bases, leaving 14 bases of the junction unmatched. Germline CDR1 is MGHRA and CDR2 is YSYEKL. The CDR3 runs 18 residues. Written as DNA, the CDR3 is TGCGCCAGCAGCCAACCCTTCAGAGGGACAGGGCTTGTCGGGGAGCTGTTTTTT. It is translated as CASSQPFRGTGLVGELFF.

The chain joins TRBV19 to TRBJ2-7; 7 bases map to TRBD2. Germline CDR1 LNHDA, CDR2 SQIVND (reference sequence). V lost 5 bases and J lost 5; bases outside the gene matches: 6. This CDR3 contains 13 residues. The CDR3 reads CASSERAGDEQYF. The CDR3 DNA reads TGTGCCAGTAGTGAGAGGGCGGGAGACGAGCAGTACTTC.

This clone was recorded only once. The chain links TRBV3-1 (or the pseudogene TRBV3-2) to TRBJ2-5, with D tentatively TRBD2 (6 bases). The CDR3 has 11 residues. Germline loops: CDR1 LGHDT, CDR2 YNNKEL (reference sequence). Trimming cost V 8 bases and J 2 bases, with 6 bases left between them. This CDR3 is CASGTQETQYF. The CDR3 bases are TGTGCCAGCGGGACTCAAGAGACCCAGTACTTC.

V and J are TRBV4-1 and TRBJ2-1; 14 bases are shared with TRBD2. The J segment lost 7 bases and the V segment lost 0 bases, leaving 2 bases of the junction unmatched. Germline V lookup: CDR1 MGHRA, CDR2 YSYEKL. This CDR3 has 16 residues. CDR3 sequence: CASSQDWTSGGNEQFF. In DNA, the CDR3 is TGCGCCAGCAGCCAAGATTGGACTAGCGGGGGGAATGAGCAGTTCTTC.

The chain joins TRBV19 to TRBJ2-2; 7 bases match TRBD1. CDR3 length: 17 residues. V lost 1 base to trimming and J lost 6 bases; unmatched junction nucleotides: 11. CDR1 and CDR2 (germline): LNHDA, SQIVND (reference sequence). The CDR3 DNA is TGTGCCAGTAGTATAGGACAGGGATCACTGAGGTCCGGGGAGCTGTTTTTT. Protein sequence: CASSIGQGSLRSGELFF.

The chain links TRBV11-2 to TRBJ1-6; D unresolved. V gave up 5 bases and J gave up 0 bases, with 5 bases separating them. Germline V gene data show CDR1 as SGHAT and CDR2 as FQNNGV. The CDR3 extends over 14 amino acids. CDR3 protein: CASSRGSYNSPLHF. CDR3 in DNA: TGTGCCAGCAGCCGAGGCTCCTATAATTCACCCCTCCACTTT.

The chain is built from TRBV11-2 and TRBJ1-1; tentative D call: TRBD1 (6 bases). V was clipped by 1 base and J by 4 bases, with 10 bases between them. The CDR3 spans 14 residues. Germline V gene sequence: CDR1 SGHAT, CDR2 FQNNGV. The CDR3 nucleotides read TGTGCCAGCAGCTTAGCGGCAGGGGTCACTGAAGCTTTCTTT. Its protein is CASSLAAGVTEAFF. Together with reference TRBV11-2 and TRBJ1-1, the CDR3 gives the full variable domain: EAGVAQSPRYKIIEKRQSVAFWCNPISGHATLYWYQQILGQGPKLLIQFQNNGVVDDSQLPKDRFSAERLKGVDSTLKIQPAKLEDSAVYLCASSLAAGVTEAFFGQGTRLTVV.

Note on this clone: This same CDR3 is encoded by further DNA sequences in the sample. The rearrangement uses TRBV18 and TRBJ2-1; tentative D call: TRBD1 (6 bases). V gave up 6 bases and J gave up 3 bases, with 9 bases separating them. The CDR3 spans 13 residues. The germline gives CDR1 KGHSH, CDR2 LQKENI. This CDR3 reads CASSLQGYNEQFF. CDR3 in DNA: TGTGCCAGCTCGCTACAGGGCTACAATGAGCAGTTCTTC.